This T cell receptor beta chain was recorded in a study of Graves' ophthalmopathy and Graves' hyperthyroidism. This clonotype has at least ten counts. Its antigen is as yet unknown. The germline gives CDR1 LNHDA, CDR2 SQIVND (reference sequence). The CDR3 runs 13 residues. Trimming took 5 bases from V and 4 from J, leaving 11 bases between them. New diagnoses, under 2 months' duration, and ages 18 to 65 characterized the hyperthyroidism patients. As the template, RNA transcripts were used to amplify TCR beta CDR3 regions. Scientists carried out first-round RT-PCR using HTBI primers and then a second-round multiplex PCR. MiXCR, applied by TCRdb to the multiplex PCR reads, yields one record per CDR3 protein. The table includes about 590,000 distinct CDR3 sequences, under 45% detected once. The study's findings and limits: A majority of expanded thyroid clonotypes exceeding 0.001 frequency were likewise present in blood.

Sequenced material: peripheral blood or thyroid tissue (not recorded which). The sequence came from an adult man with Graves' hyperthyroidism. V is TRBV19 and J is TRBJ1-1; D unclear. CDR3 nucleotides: TGTGCCAGTAGTCTCAACTCGGGCACTGAAGCTTTCTTT. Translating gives CASSLNSGTEAFF.